This TCR beta chain comes out of a study of T cell clones after liver transplantation. Study at large: A pre-transplant mixed lymphocyte reaction with TCRbeta sequencing defined graft-donor-reactive clones followed in post-transplant blood. Patients counted as tolerant after at least one year off all immunosuppression, enzymes not exceeding twice normal.

Data came from immunoSEQ multiplex PCR; TCRdb stores just in-frame clones and leaves some out. The repertoire consists of 75,000 to 100,000 clones, with 80% to 85% occurring once and the leading ten covering roughly 0.44%. The table lists this clone with a few counts. Its target is not known. This CDR3 spans 13 amino acids. V gave up 1 base and J gave up 9 bases; unmatched junction bases: 5. The V gene's germline CDR1 is GTSNPN and CDR2 SVGIG (reference sequence). Study-wide results and caveats: In a couple of subjects, few donor cells limited the measurable donor-reactive repertoire. Conclusions were preliminary, with small, heterogeneous patient groups.

The source of this sequence is a human patient who received a liver transplant. The T cells may partly be graft donor cells. V gene TRBV30 combines with J gene TRBJ2-3; 9 bases fit TRBD2. Source: CD4+ T cells from blood, taken 45 to 47 months after liver transplant. CDR3 bases: TGTGCCTGGAGTGGGCTAGCGGGAAGCACGCAGTATTTT. Amino acids: CAWSGLAGSTQYF.